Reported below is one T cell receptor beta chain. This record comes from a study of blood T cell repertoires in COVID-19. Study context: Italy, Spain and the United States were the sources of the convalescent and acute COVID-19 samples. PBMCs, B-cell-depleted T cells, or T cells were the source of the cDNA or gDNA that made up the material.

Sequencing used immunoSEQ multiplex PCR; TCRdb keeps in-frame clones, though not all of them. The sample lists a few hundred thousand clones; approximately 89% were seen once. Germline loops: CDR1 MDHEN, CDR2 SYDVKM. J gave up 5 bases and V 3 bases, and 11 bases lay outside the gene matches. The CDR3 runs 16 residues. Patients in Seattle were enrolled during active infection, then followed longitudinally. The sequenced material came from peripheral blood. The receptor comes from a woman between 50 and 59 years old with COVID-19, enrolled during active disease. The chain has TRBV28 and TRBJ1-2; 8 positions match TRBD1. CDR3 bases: TGTGCCAGCAGTTTGGGGTCAGGGGGCGCTCGGTATGGCTACACCTTC. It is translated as CASSLGSGGARYGYTF.